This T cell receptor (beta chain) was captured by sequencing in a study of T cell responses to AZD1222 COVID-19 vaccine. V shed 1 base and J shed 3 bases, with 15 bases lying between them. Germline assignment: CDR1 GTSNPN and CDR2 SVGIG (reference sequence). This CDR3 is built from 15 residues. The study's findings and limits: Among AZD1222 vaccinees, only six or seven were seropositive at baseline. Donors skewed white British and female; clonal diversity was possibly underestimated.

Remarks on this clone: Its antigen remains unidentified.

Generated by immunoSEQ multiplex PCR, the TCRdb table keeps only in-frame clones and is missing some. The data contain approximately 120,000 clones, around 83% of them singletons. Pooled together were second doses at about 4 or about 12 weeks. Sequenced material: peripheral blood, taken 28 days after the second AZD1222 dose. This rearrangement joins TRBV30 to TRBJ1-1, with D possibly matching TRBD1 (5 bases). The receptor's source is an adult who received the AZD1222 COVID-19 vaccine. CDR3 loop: CAWSAQVRADTEAFF. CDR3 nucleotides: TGTGCCTGGAGTGCACAGGTCCGGGCGGACACTGAAGCTTTCTTT. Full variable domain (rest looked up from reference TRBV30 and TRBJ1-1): SQTIHQWPATLVQPVGSPLSLECTVEGTSNPNLYWYRQAAGRGLQLLFYSVGIGQISSEVPQNLSASRPQDRQFILSSKKLLLSDSGFYLCAWSAQVRADTEAFFGQGTRLTVV.